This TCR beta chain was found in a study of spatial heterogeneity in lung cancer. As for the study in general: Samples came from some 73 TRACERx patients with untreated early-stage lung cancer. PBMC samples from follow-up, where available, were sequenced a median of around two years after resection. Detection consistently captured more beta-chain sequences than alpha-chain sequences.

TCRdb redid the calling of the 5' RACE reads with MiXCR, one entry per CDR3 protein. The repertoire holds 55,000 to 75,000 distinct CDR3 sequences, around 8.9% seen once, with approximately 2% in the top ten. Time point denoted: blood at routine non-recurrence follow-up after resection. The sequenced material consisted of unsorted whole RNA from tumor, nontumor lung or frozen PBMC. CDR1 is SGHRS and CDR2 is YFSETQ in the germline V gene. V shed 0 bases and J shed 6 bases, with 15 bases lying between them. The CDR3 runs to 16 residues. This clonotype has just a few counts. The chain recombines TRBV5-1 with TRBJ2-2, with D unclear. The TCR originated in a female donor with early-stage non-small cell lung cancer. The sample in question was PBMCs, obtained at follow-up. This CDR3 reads CASSLDLVARSGELFF. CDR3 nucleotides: TGCGCCAGCAGCTTGGACCTAGTTGCAAGATCCGGGGAGCTGTTTTTT.